The source of this TCR beta chain is a study of blood T cell repertoires in COVID-19. Study information: COVID-19 samples, acute and convalescent, were from the United States, Italy and Spain. T cells, B-cell-depleted T cells, or PBMCs supplied cDNA or gDNA.

Profiled with immunoSEQ multiplex PCR; TCRdb holds only in-frame clones, not every one. The top ten hold about 6.9% of the sample, which has about 200,000 clones, roughly 79% seen once. V trimming: 4 bases; J trimming: 9 bases; junction bases outside the gene matches: 6. The V gene's germline CDR1 is LGHDT and CDR2 YNNKEL (reference sequence). The CDR3 length is 15 residues. This sequence joins TRBV3-1 (or the pseudogene TRBV3-2) and TRBJ1-6; 10 positions match TRBD1. The sequencing input was peripheral blood. The sequence was collected from a human donor with acute or convalescent COVID-19. The donor label of this sample is uncertain. CDR3 loop: CASSPSTGGTSPLHF. CDR3 sequence (DNA): TGTGCCAGCAGCCCGTCGACAGGGGGCACTTCACCCCTCCACTTT.